Detailed here is one TCR beta chain. The antigen is not known. Mismatch with germline at one junction end may stem from a read error. This sample stems from a study of blood T cells in healthy people across ages. CDR1 SGHTA and CDR2 FQGNSA come from the germline V gene. CDR3 size: 15 residues. Study-wide points: Comparison with aged donors showed that long-lived donors had more naive CD4+ cells and higher diversity. PBMCs left unsorted prevented a conclusive naive versus antigen-experienced comparison. A roughly linear age-dependent decrease characterized TCR beta diversity per million T cells.

A second about 6 to 12 cycle PCR used barcoded and J-beta primers. Each cDNA was tagged by a template-switch adaptor containing 12 random nucleotides. MiXCR was run by TCRdb on the 5' RACE reads, yielding one entry per CDR3 protein. The sample lists approximately 850,000 distinct CDR3 sequences; 44% were seen once. The rearrangement uses TRBV7-2 and TRBJ1-1; D not resolved. The receptor was isolated from a man aged 60-69 years in good health. Sequences were obtained from blood. CDR3 region: CGSSLEVQVVTEAFF. CDR3 coding DNA: TGTGGCAGCAGCTTAGAGGTCCAGGTGGTCACTGAAGCTTTCTTT.